This T cell receptor (beta chain) was recovered during a study of human T cells and chemical hapten exposure. Study results and caveats: There were significantly more large CDR3 similarity clusters among expanded TCRs than among controls. Sensitization with DPC brought no change to TCRs above 1 in 1000 in frequency.

This clonotype was picked up a small number of times. Its antigen remains unidentified. TCRdb analysed the RACE reads with MiXCR anew, one entry per CDR3 protein. The top ten hold under 2% of the sample, which has some 57,000 distinct CDR3 sequences, 7.5% to 10% seen once. Time point in this sample: patch test 2, 6 weeks after DPC sensitization. Treatment in this sample: therapeutic diphenylcyclopropenone sensitization with weekly scalp DPC. The V gene's germline CDR1 is SGHVS and CDR2 FQNEAQ. The CDR3 extends over 19 amino acids. V was shortened by 0 bases and J by 0 bases, with 17 bases between the two germline ends.

The source material was whole blood, sampled in connection with sensitization to the hapten diphenylcyclopropenone (DPC). The TCR originated in a woman aged 45-59 years with alopecia areata. Some clones in this sample may be carry-over from other donors' samples. V gene TRBV7-8 combines with J gene TRBJ2-2; D is perhaps TRBD2 (6 bases). The chain's CDR3 is CASSLAGVLAMTNTGELFF. CDR3 in DNA: TGTGCCAGCAGCTTAGCGGGTGTGCTAGCGATGACGAACACCGGGGAGCTGTTTTTT.